Included here is one T cell receptor beta chain sequence, with context. Its antigen is unidentified. The sample is drawn from a study of cytomegalovirus exposure and HLA in healthy donors. PCR employed 60 Vbeta and 13 Jbeta primers. Clones were sequenced by immunoSEQ multiplex PCR, and TCRdb holds only the in-frame ones, with some missing. The sample has about 150,000 clones; around 80% are singletons. Study-wide findings and caveats: A later analysis appeared to link common viral pathogens to several of the most significant clusters. In a later analysis, HLA-associated TCR beta chains were more clonally expanded than equally common others.

The origin of this receptor is a man between 18 and 35 years old in good health and CMV-seropositive. The source material was PBMCs.

The CDR3 here is CASKNGGVAGELFF. In nucleotides, the CDR3 is TGTGCCAGCAAGAACGGGGGAGTAGCCGGGGAGCTGTTTTTT. This chain connects TRBV27 to TRBJ2-2, with D maybe TRBD2 (6 bases). The germline CDR1 and CDR2 sequences are MNHEY and SMNVEV (reference sequence). V lost 7 bases and J 6 bases, leaving 15 bases between the germline ends. This CDR3 has 14 amino acids.